These T cell receptor beta chains were read from a single sample in a study of cytomegalovirus exposure and HLA in healthy donors. Method: immunoSEQ multiplex PCR; TCRdb's copy keeps in-frame clones and lacks some. The repertoire holds around 130,000 clones, 75% seen once, with under 3.5% in the top ten. Sequenced input: PBMCs. The receptors originated from a man aged 25-40 years in good health and CMV-seronegative. The CDR3 runs from the conserved cysteine through the conserved F or W.

>TRBV5-4|TRBJ2-7
CASSHSGLSYEQYF
>TRBV19|TRBJ1-1
CASSISTGTEALF
>TRBV30|TRBJ2-1
CAWLAGAPPYNEQFF
>TRBV30|TRBJ2-5
CASSKQGHEETQYF
>TRBV2|TRBJ2-2
CASRQGTGELFF
>TRBV9|TRBJ2-5
CASSPTPRYQPMETQYF
>TRBV6-1|TRBJ1-4
CATQSRATNEKLFF
>TRBV30|TRBJ1-2
CAWSGGRDYGYTF
>TRBV15|TRBJ2-2
CATTDRENTGELFF
>TRBV4-1|TRBJ2-3
CASSAPGTSGGGDTQYF
>TRBV11-2|TRBJ2-1
CASSSTSGSLGQFF
>TRBV7-8|TRBJ2-5
CASSLRGQYSAQETQYF
>TRBV30|TRBJ1-3
CAWSGASGNTIYF
>TRBV27|TRBJ1-5
CASSQGKGQPQHF
>TRBV6-1|TRBJ2-7
CASSEAGGSGDEQYF
>TRBV7-9|TRBJ2-2
CASRGATGELFF
>TRBV25-1|TRBJ2-3
CASSAHRGNSDTQYF
>TRBV6-1|TRBJ2-6
CASREVSGANVLTF
>TRBV30|TRBJ1-5
CAWSRDSNQPQHF
>TRBV10-2|TRBJ1-1
CASSESARTEAFF
>TRBV9|TRBJ2-2
CASSLLSDTGELFF
>TRBV6-5|TRBJ1-4
CASSTGDSNEKLFF
>TRBV10-3|TRBJ2-3
CAINGGTTDTQYF
>TRBV29-1|TRBJ2-4
CSADRGDIQYF
>TRBV29-1|TRBJ2-1
CSARFGTGVHNEQFF
>TRBV9|TRBJ2-3
CASSAVSDTQYF
>TRBV7-6|TRBJ1-5
CASSLGGGNQPQHF
>TRBV19|TRBJ2-3
CASSPSSGVADTQYF
>TRBV30|TRBJ2-2
CAWSLSTGELFF
>TRBV6-1|TRBJ2-7
CASRIGRGLYEQYF
>TRBV5-6|TRBJ2-3
CASRTGQTDTQYF
>TRBV30|TRBJ1-1
CAWSYGGKNTEAFF
>TRBV7-3|TRBJ2-2
CASSSLGHQMSGELFF
>TRBV7-6|TRBJ2-1
CASSFSSGAYNEQFF
>TRBV6-5|TRBJ1-2
CASRPGQGYGYTF
>TRBV7-2|TRBJ2-7
CASSLGFHLTYEQYF
>TRBV28|TRBJ1-1
CASRGLNTEAFF
>TRBV5-8|TRBJ2-5
CASSLLLAGALDQETQYF
>TRBV5-6|TRBJ2-4
CASSFDRLAKNIQYF
>TRBV6-5|TRBJ2-7
CASSYSGVTYEQYF
>TRBV19|TRBJ1-5
CASKVTGLINQPQHF
>TRBV4-3|TRBJ2-3
CASSQDPPGLAVGADTQYF
>TRBV7-6|TRBJ2-1
CASSLDTGFYNEQFF
>TRBV5-6|TRBJ1-5
CASSLGAGGGNQPQHF
>TRBV7-2|TRBJ2-7
CASREGQVSYEQYF
>TRBV6-1|TRBJ1-2
CASSEVGAYGYTF
>TRBV19|TRBJ2-1
CASSSGLNNEQFF
>TRBV10-3|TRBJ1-5
CATGDRDNQPQHF
>TRBV5-6|TRBJ2-1
CASSLRIAGGQEQFF
>TRBV18|TRBJ2-3
CASSQASLSNTDTQYF
>TRBV30|TRBJ1-5
CAWSGGLNQPQHF
>TRBV6-5|TRBJ1-2
CASSYSPGGLYGYTF
>TRBV29-1|TRBJ1-4
CSGGITPEKLFF
>TRBV13|TRBJ2-3
CASSLGGAGLTDTQYF
>TRBV6-5|TRBJ2-1
CASSYRQGVRNEQFF
>TRBV30|TRBJ2-7
CAWSAQGGYEQYF
>TRBV6-1|TRBJ1-4
CASSIRDSYNEKLFF